These T cell receptor beta chains were read from a single sample in a study of blood T cell repertoires in COVID-19. Using immunoSEQ multiplex PCR, the repertoire was profiled, and TCRdb retains in-frame clones only, with some absent. This sample has nearly 300,000 clones; around 84% occur once, and the top ten carry roughly 1.6%. Specimen: peripheral blood. The receptors were gathered from a human donor with COVID-19, enrolled during active disease. The donor label of this sample is uncertain. Each CDR3 is given with its conserved first and last residue. The D gene is left open where the match is weak. Rows may omit the clone size; those that give it use once, few, many or a size class.

V: TRBV11-3; D: -; J: TRBJ2-2; size: -; DNA: TGTGCCAGCAGCGGTACAGGGCGTCACACCGGGGAGCTGTTTTTT; CDR3: CASSGTGRHTGELFF
V: TRBV29-1; D: TRBD1; J: TRBJ2-5; size: -; DNA: TGCAGCGTTGCCGTGGGACAGTCCAAAGAGACCCAGTACTTC; CDR3: CSVAVGQSKETQYF
V: TRBV27; D: -; J: TRBJ2-7; size: -; DNA: TGTGCCAGCAGTCCAGGGGGAGGAATAACCTACGAGCAGTACTTC; CDR3: CASSPGGGITYEQYF
V: TRBV19; D: -; J: TRBJ1-5; size: -; DNA: TGTGCCAGTAGTATGACAGGAATTAGCAGTCAGCCCCAGCATTTT; CDR3: CASSMTGISSQPQHF
V: TRBV9; D: -; J: TRBJ2-7; size: -; DNA: TGTGCCAGCAGCGCCTCCGGGACCCCAGCGGGCTACGAGCAGTACTTC; CDR3: CASSASGTPAGYEQYF
V: TRBV7-2; D: -; J: TRBJ2-3; size: -; DNA: TGTGCCAGCAGCTTAGCCCCAAACAGGATCACAGATACGCAGTATTTT; CDR3: CASSLAPNRITDTQYF
V: TRBV4-3; D: TRBD2; J: TRBJ2-3; size: -; DNA: TGCGCCAGCAGCCAGGGGACTAGTCAGTATTTT; CDR3: CASSQGTSQYF
V: TRBV18; D: -; J: TRBJ2-6; size: -; DNA: TGTGCCAGCTCACCGATCTCGCAGGTAGCTGGGGCCAACGTCCTGACTTTC; CDR3: CASSPISQVAGANVLTF
V: TRBV13; D: TRBD1; J: TRBJ1-2; size: -; DNA: TGTGCCAGCAGCCCCTCAGGGGGCGCTTGGGGCTACACCTTC; CDR3: CASSPSGGAWGYTF
V: TRBV27; D: TRBD1; J: TRBJ2-1; size: once; DNA: TGTGCCAGCAGTTCCAGGGGGTCCTACAATGAGCAGTTCTTC; CDR3: CASSSRGSYNEQFF
V: TRBV6-2/TRBV6-3; D: TRBD2; J: TRBJ2-7; size: -; DNA: TGTGCCAGCAGTTACTCGGGACTAGCGGGAGGACCCAAATCGTACTACGAGCAGTACTTC; CDR3: CASSYSGLAGGPKSYYEQYF
V: TRBV19; D: TRBD1; J: TRBJ2-7; size: -; DNA: TGTGCCAGTAGTACGACAGGGGATATTTCCTACGAGCAGTACTTC; CDR3: CASSTTGDISYEQYF
V: TRBV6-6; D: TRBD2; J: TRBJ2-7; size: -; DNA: TGTGCCAGCTGGGCACTAGCGGGAGGGCCCTCCTACGAGCAGTACTTC; CDR3: CASWALAGGPSYEQYF
V: TRBV2; D: -; J: TRBJ1-5; size: -; DNA: TGTGCCAGCAGTGGAGACAGGAGTAGCAATCAGCCCCAGCATTTT; CDR3: CASSGDRSSNQPQHF
V: TRBV9; D: TRBD2; J: TRBJ2-7; size: -; DNA: TGTGCCAGCAGCCCCGGGACTAGCGGGCGCAGCTCCTACGAGCAGTACTTC; CDR3: CASSPGTSGRSSYEQYF
V: TRBV28; D: -; J: TRBJ2-4; size: -; DNA: TGTGCCAGCAGTCCCGAAACAGGAAACATTCAGTACTTC; CDR3: CASSPETGNIQYF
V: TRBV6-6; D: -; J: TRBJ1-6; size: -; DNA: TGTGCCAGCAGTTACTCAGCCAGACCAGAGGATTCACCCCTCCACTTT; CDR3: CASSYSARPEDSPLHF
V: TRBV29-1; D: -; J: TRBJ1-4; size: -; DNA: TGCAGCGTTGGGGAAGGGGCTAATGAAAAACTGTTTTTT; CDR3: CSVGEGANEKLFF
V: TRBV9; D: TRBD2; J: TRBJ2-1; size: -; DNA: TGTGCCAGCAGCTTCGGGACTAGCGTCTACAATGAGCAGTTCTTC; CDR3: CASSFGTSVYNEQFF
V: TRBV28; D: TRBD1; J: TRBJ2-3; size: few; DNA: TGTGCCAGCAGTTCCCGGGACAGGGCTTCAGATACGCAGTATTTT; CDR3: CASSSRDRASDTQYF
V: TRBV14; D: TRBD1; J: TRBJ1-4; size: -; DNA: TGTGCCAGCAGCCAAGATTTTGGGACAGGTGCAACTAATGAAAAACTGTTTTTT; CDR3: CASSQDFGTGATNEKLFF
V: TRBV28; D: -; J: TRBJ1-6; size: -; DNA: TGTGCCAGCAGCGGGAGATCACCCCTCCACTTT; CDR3: CASSGRSPLHF
V: TRBV27; D: -; J: TRBJ2-2; size: -; DNA: TGTGCCAGCAGTTTATATAGTGTGGGAACAGGCGTCACGTTGGAGCTGTTTTTT; CDR3: CASSLYSVGTGVTLELFF
V: TRBV25-1; D: TRBD2; J: TRBJ2-2; size: once; DNA: TGTGCCAGCAGTGACCGACTAGCGGGAGCGAACACCGGGGAGCTGTTTTTT; CDR3: CASSDRLAGANTGELFF
V: TRBV19; D: TRBD2; J: TRBJ2-1; size: -; DNA: TGTGCCAGTACCCCCATGGCGGGAGGGCCGAATGAGCAGTTCTTC; CDR3: CASTPMAGGPNEQFF
V: TRBV11-2; D: -; J: TRBJ2-1; size: once; DNA: TGTGCCAGCAGCTTAGACGTTTCCAATGAGCAGTTCTTC; CDR3: CASSLDVSNEQFF
V: TRBV6-2/TRBV6-3; D: TRBD1; J: TRBJ1-1; size: -; DNA: TGTGCCAGCAGTACCCCCGGGACAGGGGGCACTGAAGCTTTCTTT; CDR3: CASSTPGTGGTEAFF